Listed below are T cell receptor beta chains from one sample, sequenced in a study of T cells in tuberculosis. The protocol was immunoSEQ multiplex PCR, while the TCRdb copy is restricted to in-frame clones and leaves out a portion. This table holds 54,000 or so clones, around 81% found once. The specimen sequenced was CD1b-GMM tetramer-negative cells sorted from PBMCs. Receptors were obtained from an adult woman with latent tuberculosis. Each CDR3 is given with its conserved first and last residue. The D gene is left open where the match is weak. Expanded clones are given a class, and other clones once, few, many or no size at all.

TGTGCCAGCAGCGTAGGGGTCGCGGACTTCGATGAGCAGTTCTTC | CASSVGVADFDEQFF | TRBV9 | - | - | TRBJ2-1
TGTGCCAGCAGTCGACAGGGGAGCTCTGGAAACACCATATATTTT | CASSRQGSSGNTIYF | TRBV27 | TRBD1 | - | TRBJ1-3
TGTGCCATCAGTGGGGACACCCGCTCTGGAAACACCATATATTTT | CAISGDTRSGNTIYF | TRBV10-3 | - | - | TRBJ1-3
TGTGCCAGTCTGGGGGGGGGACAGGGCAATCAGCCCCAGCATTTT | CASLGGGQGNQPQHF | TRBV27 | TRBD1 | - | TRBJ1-5
TGTGCCAGCAGCGCGGTTGGAGGTAATTCACCCCTCCACTTT | CASSAVGGNSPLHF | TRBV7-2 | - | - | TRBJ1-6
TGTGCCTGGAGTCTCCACAGGGGCGGGCAGTACTTC | CAWSLHRGGQYF | TRBV30 | TRBD1 | - | TRBJ2-7
TGTGCCAGTACTTCCCCTCTAGCGGGGGGGCTCAATGAGCAGTTCTTC | CASTSPLAGGLNEQFF | TRBV19 | TRBD2 | - | TRBJ2-1
TGTGCCAGCAGTCCAGAGGGACAGGGGGCAGGGGAGACCCAGTACTTC | CASSPEGQGAGETQYF | TRBV5-6 | TRBD1 | - | TRBJ2-5
TGTGCCAGCAGTTTGGGACAGAGAGCGGGAGATACGCAGTATTTT | CASSLGQRAGDTQYF | TRBV28 | - | - | TRBJ2-3
TGTGCCAGCAGCCCTACAAGAAGGGGCCTCGAGCAGTACTTC | CASSPTRRGLEQYF | TRBV11-3 | - | - | TRBJ2-7
TGCGCCAGCAGCCTGTTTCAGGGGAGTGAGCAGTTCTTC | CASSLFQGSEQFF | TRBV5-1 | - | once | TRBJ2-1
TGTGCCAGCAGTTTGGACAGAGGTGGCTACACCTTC | CASSLDRGGYTF | TRBV2 | - | - | TRBJ1-2
TGTGCCAGCAGTCACCGGGGCGGGATAGCCTACGAGCAGTACTTC | CASSHRGGIAYEQYF | TRBV28 | - | - | TRBJ2-7